This T cell receptor beta chain was recorded in a study of CD8+ T cells in alopecia areata. The treatment here: oral pan-JAK inhibitor, 5-10 mg twice daily. Once RNA had been extracted, it was reverse transcribed into cDNA to act as the sequencing template. Data came from immunoSEQ multiplex PCR; TCRdb stores just in-frame clones and leaves some out. The sample includes 200,000 to 250,000 clones, more than 45% of them seen just once. The source of this sequence is a human donor with alopecia areata. Sequenced here: CD4+ T cells sorted from blood, sampled at week 4, from a patient treated with tofacitinib.

The CDR3 DNA is TGTGCCAGCAGTCTAGGGACAGGGCCAGGGGCCAACGTCCTGACTTTC. This gives the protein CASSLGTGPGANVLTF. The V and J genes are TRBV25-1 and TRBJ2-6, with 9 bases that match TRBD1. Germline CDR1 is MGHDK and CDR2 is SYGVNS. The CDR3 is 16 residues long. The V gene end was trimmed by 5 bases and the J gene end by 4 bases; junction bases not matched to a gene: 6.